This TCR beta chain emerged from a study of identical twins. Germline CDR1 SGHTA, CDR2 FQGNSA. The V end was cut by 5 bases, the J end by 4 bases, with 8 bases between. CDR3 length: 12 amino acids. TCRdb processed the 5' RACE reads anew with MiXCR; each CDR3 protein has one entry. The repertoire consists of 500,000 to 600,000 distinct CDR3 sequences, with roughly a fifth occurring once and the leading ten covering about 0.91%. This clonotype has more than one count but fewer than ten. Another study also made use of these data, one on T cells expressing NK-cell markers.

The TCR sequence derives from a woman aged 18-29 years in good health. The J gene is TRBJ2-5, the V gene TRBV7-2; D might be TRBD2 (5 bases). The sample was CD4+ T cells sorted from blood. The CDR3 region is CASSQDLETQYF. Here the CDR3 DNA reads TGTGCCAGCAGCCAGGACTTAGAGACCCAGTACTTC.